Listed below are T cell receptor beta chains from one sample, sequenced in a study of OX40 agonist ivuxolimab in advanced cancers. Profiled with immunoSEQ multiplex PCR; TCRdb holds only in-frame clones, not every one. This table holds under 80,000 clones, 85% to 90% found once. Sequences were derived from CD4+ or CD8+ T cells sorted from blood, sampled in a trial of the OX40 agonist ivuxolimab. These receptors all stem from an adult with an advanced solid tumor such as melanoma, head and neck, liver or kidney cancer. The CDR3 runs from the conserved cysteine through the conserved F or W. Fields, in order: CDR3 DNA, CDR3 protein, clone size, D gene, J gene, V gene. D genes are given only for firm matches. Size is stated for part of the rows, as once, few or many counts, or as a class when the clone is expanded.

TGTGCCAGCAGCGCCCGACAGGGGCCGAACACCGGGGAGCTGTTTTTT	CASSARQGPNTGELFF	.	TRBD1	TRBJ2-2	TRBV9
TGTGCCAGCAGTTTCTGGCAGGGGGGTTCACCCCTCCACTTT	CASSFWQGGSPLHF	.	TRBD1	TRBJ1-6	TRBV27
TGTGCCAGCAGTTCACAAGGACAGGGTATAGTAGGCTACACCTTC	CASSSQGQGIVGYTF	.	TRBD1	TRBJ1-2	TRBV6-5
TGTGCCAGCTCACCCCTAGCGGTTTCCTACAATGAGCAGTTCTTC	CASSPLAVSYNEQFF	once	TRBD2	TRBJ2-1	TRBV18
TGTGCCAGCAGCCGACGGACAGGGGAAGAGACCCAGTACTTC	CASSRRTGEETQYF	.	TRBD1	TRBJ2-5	TRBV9
TGTGCCAGCAGCACTACACAGGGGGCGGTTGAGACCCAGTACTTC	CASSTTQGAVETQYF	.	TRBD1	TRBJ2-5	TRBV9
TGTGCCAGCAGCTTAGGGCTAGCGGGGGTTACGCAGTATTTT	CASSLGLAGVTQYF	.	TRBD2	TRBJ2-3	TRBV7-2
TGTGCCTGGAGTGCTCCAGGGACAGATTACAATGAGCAGTTCTTC	CAWSAPGTDYNEQFF	.	TRBD1	TRBJ2-1	TRBV30
TGTGCCAGCAGCCCCGGGGGACTATGGGGCTACACCTTC	CASSPGGLWGYTF	.	.	TRBJ1-2	TRBV6-6
TGTGCCAGCAGTTACATTGGGACTAGCGGCACCGGGGAGCTGTTTTTT	CASSYIGTSGTGELFF	.	TRBD2	TRBJ2-2	TRBV6-6
TGCGCCAGCAGCCGCAGACTAGCGGGGGGGCGGGGCACAGATACGCAGTATTTT	CASSRRLAGGRGTDTQYF	.	TRBD2	TRBJ2-3	TRBV4-1
TGTGCCAGCAAGAGCCGCACGAACACCGGGGAGCTGTTTTTT	CASKSRTNTGELFF	.	.	TRBJ2-2	TRBV28
TGTGCCACCAGCAGAGTAGGTGCTGGGGCGGATGAAAAACTGTTTTTT	CATSRVGAGADEKLFF	.	.	TRBJ1-4	TRBV15
TGTGCCGGCGCGAGCCGGGACAGGGGATACGAGCAGTACTTC	CAGASRDRGYEQYF	.	TRBD1	TRBJ2-7	TRBV2
TGTGCCAGCAGCTCCTCGTGGTCTAACTATGGCTACACCTTC	CASSSSWSNYGYTF	.	.	TRBJ1-2	TRBV5-5
TGTGCCTGGAATTCGTTGACTGGAAACACCATATATTTT	CAWNSLTGNTIYF	.	.	TRBJ1-3	TRBV30
TGCGCCAGCAGACCCTTAAACAGGGGGCCTGACACAGATACGCAGTATTTT	CASRPLNRGPDTDTQYF	.	TRBD1	TRBJ2-3	TRBV5-1
TGCGCCAGCAGCTTGACCCAGGGGGTTTGGACTGAAGCTTTCTTT	CASSLTQGVWTEAFF	once	TRBD1	TRBJ1-1	TRBV5-1
TGCGCCAGCAGCTTGGAGGTGATGTCGGAAGCTTTCTTT	CASSLEVMSEAFF	.	.	TRBJ1-1	TRBV5-1
TGTGCCAGCAGCTTAGGGCTTAGCTCCTATAATTCACCCCTCCACTTT	CASSLGLSSYNSPLHF	.	.	TRBJ1-6	TRBV7-9
TGTGCCAGCTCACCACCGAACCTGGGAGGGGCAGATACGCAGTATTTT	CASSPPNLGGADTQYF	.	TRBD2	TRBJ2-3	TRBV18
TGTGCCAGCAGAAATTGGGGGGTCACCGGGGAGCTGTTTTTT	CASRNWGVTGELFF	.	.	TRBJ2-2	TRBV7-2
TGCGCCAGCAGCCAAGACCCTCCTATCGGAGTAGCGGGGGGGCGAAGCACAGATACGCAGTATTTT	CASSQDPPIGVAGGRSTDTQYF	.	TRBD2	TRBJ2-3	TRBV4-3
TGTGCCAGCAGTTACGGGGGGAGGGGGACTGAAGCTTTCTTT	CASSYGGRGTEAFF	.	.	TRBJ1-1	TRBV6-5
TGTGCCAGTAGTCCGTGGGTCGGATCCTACGAGCAGTACTTC	CASSPWVGSYEQYF	once	.	TRBJ2-7	TRBV19
TGCGCCAGCAGCCAATTGGGGGTCAAAGATACGCAGTATTTT	CASSQLGVKDTQYF	.	.	TRBJ2-3	TRBV4-3